These 20 T cell receptor beta chains came from one sample sequenced in a study of blood T cell repertoires in COVID-19 (dated by TCRdb to the early 2020s). The method was the immunoSEQ multiplex PCR assay. TCRdb carries this immuneACCESS record with in-frame sequences only. Its versions omit some clonotypes, under half of them owing to an unresolved V gene in the studies checked, with the rest unexplained. The sample yields a few hundred thousand clones; around 86% were counted once. The ten largest clones capture approximately 9.8% of the sample. Sequenced: peripheral blood. These receptors all stem from a man in his forties or fifties who had recovered from COVID-19.

The V gene is TRBV2, the J gene TRBJ2-1; D is perhaps TRBD2 (7 bases). The CDR3 totals 15 residues. The V gene lost 3 bases and the J gene lost 7 bases, with 16 bases spanning the gap. Per germline, CDR1 SNHLY and CDR2 FYNNEI. The CDR3 DNA sequence: TGTGCCAGCAGTGATCTGAGGGGGGGGAGGAATGAGCAGTTCTTC. Residues: CASSDLRGGRNEQFF.

The V call is TRBV4-2, the J call TRBJ2-1; D call uncertain. The CDR3 is made up of 13 amino acids. The germline V gene encodes CDR1 LGHNA and CDR2 YNFKEQ. V shed 1 base and J shed 7 bases, with 8 bases lying between them. The CDR3 loop reads CASSQVWANEQFF. DNA of the CDR3: TGTGCCAGCAGCCAAGTTTGGGCGAATGAGCAGTTCTTC.

V and J are TRBV3-1 (or the pseudogene TRBV3-2) and TRBJ2-3; 8 nucleotides align to TRBD2. In germline, CDR1 is LGHDT, CDR2 YNNKEL (reference sequence). The CDR3 covers 19 residues. V lost 3 bases to trimming and J lost 4 bases; unmatched junction nucleotides: 18. The CDR3 region is CASSQRVKVSGSLPDTQYF. In DNA, the CDR3 is TGTGCCAGCAGCCAGCGGGTCAAAGTCAGCGGGAGCCTCCCAGATACGCAGTATTTT.

This clone was counted a few times. V gene TRBV10-3 combines with J gene TRBJ2-2; 7 bases agree with TRBD1. CDR1 and CDR2 (germline): ENHRY, SYGVKD. CDR3 size: 16 residues. J gave up 1 base and V 10 bases, and 12 bases lay outside the gene matches. The CDR3: CATLDRSAMNTGELFF. As DNA, the CDR3 is TGTGCCACCCTGGACAGGTCTGCAATGAACACCGGGGAGCTGTTTTTT.

This sequence joins TRBV6-6 and TRBJ1-4; tentatively, D is TRBD1 (5 bases). The CDR3 length is 15 residues. Germline loops: CDR1 MNHNY, CDR2 SVGAGI (reference sequence). Deletions cut 0 bases from V and 5 bases from J, with 10 bases between. CDR3 protein: CASSYSAGWNEKLFF. DNA for the CDR3: TGTGCCAGCAGTTACTCGGCAGGGTGGAATGAAAAACTGTTTTTT.

The CDR3 loop reads CASSQKAGPTYEQYF. The CDR3 nucleotides read TGTGCCAGCAGCCAAAAGGCGGGGCCAACCTACGAGCAGTACTTC. The chain recombines TRBV14 with TRBJ2-7; perhaps TRBD2 as D (6 bases). Germline V lookup: CDR1 SGHDN, CDR2 FVKESK. The CDR3 sequence is 15 residues long. V dropped 2 bases and J dropped 2 bases, with 13 bases sitting between them.

The gene calls are TRBV6-5 and TRBJ2-7; TRBD2 agrees at 9 bases. Germline V CDR1 and CDR2: MNHEY, SVGAGI. V was clipped by 6 bases and J by 2 bases; unmatched bases: 5. The CDR3 spans 14 residues. The CDR3, as DNA: TGTGCCAGCAGCCGGGGACTAGCAGCCTACGAGCAGTACTTC. It translates to CASSRGLAAYEQYF.

Comments on this clone: The same CDR3 can be traced to other DNA sequences in this sample. The chain carries TRBV14 and TRBJ2-7; maybe TRBD2 (5 bases). Germline V gives CDR1 SGHDN, CDR2 FVKESK. The CDR3 consists of 13 residues. The V gene lost 0 bases and the J gene lost 4 bases, with 7 bases spanning the gap. CDR3 residues: CASSQDSVYEQYF. CDR3 sequence (DNA): TGTGCCAGCAGCCAAGATAGCGTTTACGAGCAGTACTTC.

The V and J genes are TRBV11-3 and TRBJ2-7; maybe TRBD2 (6 bases). The CDR3 spans 15 residues. Germline V gene sequence: CDR1 SGHNT, CDR2 YENEEA. Trimming stripped 5 bases from V and 0 bases from J, with 14 bases between. The CDR3 coding sequence is TGTGCCAGCAGCCATCGGAGCGGGCCCTCCTACGAGCAGTACTTC. It is translated as CASSHRSGPSYEQYF.

This clone turned up a few times. The chain carries TRBV2 and TRBJ1-1; D remains unclear. Germline loops: CDR1 SNHLY, CDR2 FYNNEI. The CDR3 has 10 amino acids. With 6 bases removed from V and 11 bases from J, the gap between germline ends came to 10 bases. The CDR3 here is CASRSGRAFF. CDR3 in DNA: TGTGCCAGCAGATCAGGCCGGGCTTTCTTT.

This clone has a single count. In the same sample, other DNA sequences code for this CDR3. The gene calls are TRBV3-1 (or the pseudogene TRBV3-2) and TRBJ2-5; TRBD1 agrees at 8 bases. This CDR3 spans 15 amino acids. V shed 0 bases, J shed 5 bases, and the junction held 5 bases outside the gene matches. Germline CDR1 and CDR2: LGHDT and YNNKEL (reference sequence). CDR3 amino acids: CASSQDRGRGETQYF. CDR3 coding DNA: TGTGCCAGCAGCCAAGACAGGGGGCGCGGGGAGACCCAGTACTTC.

The CDR3 nucleotides read TGTGCCAGCAAACAGGGGGCGTCACCCCTCCACTTT. Translating it yields CASKQGASPLHF. The chain couples TRBV6-5 to TRBJ1-6; 9 bases line up with TRBD1. There are 12 residues in the CDR3. The ends lost 7 bases at V and 10 bases at J; junction bases unmatched: 2. Germline-derived CDR1 and CDR2 are MNHEY and SVGAGI.

This chain links TRBV4-3 with TRBJ1-2, with a tentative D call TRBD1 (5 bases). Germline V gene data show CDR1 as LGHNA and CDR2 as YSLEER. V lost 6 bases and J lost 4, with 12 bases in between. This CDR3 contains 13 residues. CDR3 sequence: CASSSPGLYGYTF. Written as DNA, the CDR3 is TGCGCCAGCAGTTCGCCAGGGCTCTATGGCTACACCTTC.

This rearrangement joins TRBV6-5 to TRBJ2-7, with D possibly matching TRBD1 (5 bases). This CDR3 is built from 15 residues. CDR1 is MNHEY, CDR2 SVGAGI, per germline. Trimming removed 2 bases at V and 1 base at J, with 12 bases between. In nucleotides, the CDR3 is TGTGCCAGCAGTTACGGGCAGGGCCGATCCTACGAGCAGTACTTC. Its translation is CASSYGQGRSYEQYF.

J is TRBJ2-7 and V is TRBV19; no clear D. V was shortened by 4 bases and J by 7 bases, with 8 bases between the two germline ends. This CDR3 is 11 amino acids long. Germline V gene sequence: CDR1 LNHDA, CDR2 SQIVND (reference sequence). CDR3 loop: CASSTTREQYF. CDR3 bases: TGTGCCAGTAGTACGACGCGGGAGCAGTACTTC.

The chain has TRBV27 and TRBJ2-1, with TRBD2 matching 8 bases. Germline V CDR1 and CDR2: MNHEY, SMNVEV (reference sequence). V shed 2 bases and J 7 bases; nucleotides not matched to a gene: 7. The CDR3 is made up of 15 amino acids. CDR3 residues: CASSLTGGRGNEQFF. CDR3 nucleotide sequence: TGTGCCAGCAGTTTAACGGGGGGGCGGGGGAATGAGCAGTTCTTC.

This clone was seen only a few times. The chain is built from TRBV2 and TRBJ1-1; D possibly corresponds to TRBD1 (5 bases). The CDR3 length is 13 residues. V lost 3 bases to trimming and J lost 12 bases, with 17 bases between them. Germline V lookup: CDR1 SNHLY, CDR2 FYNNEI. The DNA for the CDR3 is TGTGCCAGCAGTGAGCCAGGGCTGGTTCTGACTTTCTTT. It codes for CASSEPGLVLTFF.

The V call is TRBV6-2 or TRBV6-3, the J call TRBJ2-5; tentatively, D is TRBD2 (5 bases). Germline V CDR1 and CDR2: MNHEY, SVGEGT. The length of the CDR3 is 14 residues. Between the trimmed V and J ends, which lost 6 bases and 4 bases, there was a span of 15 bases. Here the CDR3 DNA reads TGTGCCAGCAGCAGGCGTCGGGGTCCAGAGACCCAGTACTTC. It codes for CASSRRRGPETQYF.

The V call is TRBV2, the J call TRBJ1-4, with TRBD1 matching over 8 bases. Germline V gene lookup returns CDR1 SNHLY and CDR2 FYNNEI. This CDR3 spans 14 amino acids. Unmatched junction bases numbered 6, after V lost 7 bases and J lost 5 bases. CDR3 protein: CASKLDRGNEKLFF. In nucleotides, the CDR3 is TGTGCCAGCAAGCTAGACAGGGGAAATGAAAAACTGTTTTTT.

The rearrangement joins TRBV19 to TRBJ1-5, with D possibly TRBD1 on 6 matching bases. CDR1 is LNHDA and CDR2 is SQIVND in the germline V gene (reference sequence). The CDR3 sequence is 14 residues long. Trimming shortened V by 5 bases and J by 9 bases, and 17 bases separated the two germline ends. CDR3 nucleotide sequence: TGTGCCAGTAGTCAACAGGGTCTTTTTTTGCCCCAGCATTTT. Protein sequence: CASSQQGLFLPQHF.